Presented here are 2 T cell receptor beta chains from one specimen sequenced in a study of cytomegalovirus exposure and HLA in healthy donors. Primers for the PCR totalled 60 Vbeta and 13 Jbeta. The table came from immunoSEQ multiplex PCR; TCRdb's copy has only in-frame clones and leaves some out. The table includes over 200,000 clones, about three quarters detected once. The sequencing sample was made of PBMCs. These receptor sequences come from a woman aged 55-70 years in good health and CMV-seropositive.

A few counts support this clone. The rearrangement links TRBV18 to TRBJ2-7, with TRBD1 as a possible D gene (7 bases). The CDR3 contains 16 residues. V was trimmed by 3 bases and J by 3 bases, leaving 18 bases between them. CDR1 and CDR2 (germline): KGHSH, LQKENI. The CDR3 is CASSPQTGRPDYEQYF. The CDR3 DNA is TGTGCCAGCTCACCTCAGACAGGGAGGCCTGACTACGAGCAGTACTTC.

The chain uses TRBV5-6 and TRBJ2-5; D call uncertain. Germline values: CDR1 SGHDT, CDR2 YYEEEE. The CDR3 has 13 residues. The ends were cut back, 1 base at V and 4 bases at J, with 8 bases in the middle. CDR3 sequence: CASSLRRRETQYF. CDR3 DNA sequence: TGTGCCAGCAGCTTGCGGCGGAGAGAGACCCAGTACTTC.